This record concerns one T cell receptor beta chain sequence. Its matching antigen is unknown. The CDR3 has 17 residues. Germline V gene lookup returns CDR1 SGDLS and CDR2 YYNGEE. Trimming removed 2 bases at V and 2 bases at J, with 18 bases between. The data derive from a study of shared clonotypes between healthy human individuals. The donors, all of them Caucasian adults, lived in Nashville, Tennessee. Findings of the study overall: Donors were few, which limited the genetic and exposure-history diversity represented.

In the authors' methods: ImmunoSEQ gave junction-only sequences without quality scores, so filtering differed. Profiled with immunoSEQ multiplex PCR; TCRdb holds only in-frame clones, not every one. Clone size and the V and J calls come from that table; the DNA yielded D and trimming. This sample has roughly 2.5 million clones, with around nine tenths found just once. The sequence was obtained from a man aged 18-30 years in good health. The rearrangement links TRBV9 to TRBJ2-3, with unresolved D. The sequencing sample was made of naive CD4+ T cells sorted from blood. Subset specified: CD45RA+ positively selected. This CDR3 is CASSVGNSFWATDTQYF. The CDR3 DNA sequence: TGTGCCAGCAGCGTCGGTAACAGCTTCTGGGCCACAGATACGCAGTATTTT.